Presented here are 21 T cell receptor beta chains from one specimen sequenced in a study of blood T cell repertoires in COVID-19. Here immunoSEQ multiplex PCR was the method, and the copy in TCRdb shows in-frame clones only, minus some. The table shows roughly 120,000 clones, with approximately 90% occurring only once. The sequencing sample was made of peripheral blood. The receptors stem from an older woman who had recovered from COVID-19.

The rearrangement links TRBV2 to TRBJ1-2; the D gene is possibly TRBD1 (5 bases). Germline CDR1 is SNHLY and CDR2 is FYNNEI. Deletions cut 5 bases from V and 2 bases from J, with 12 bases between. This CDR3 has 14 residues. This CDR3 is CASSPDSTNYGYTF. The CDR3 DNA follows: TGTGCCAGCAGTCCTGACAGTACCAACTATGGCTACACCTTC.

In DNA, the CDR3 is TGTGCCAGCAGTTACGCAATACAGGGAGGCTACACCTTC. As protein: CASSYAIQGGYTF. The chain employs TRBV27 and TRBJ1-2; D might be TRBD1 (6 bases). This CDR3 spans 13 amino acids. CDR1 and CDR2 (germline): MNHEY, SMNVEV (reference sequence). V shed 4 bases and J shed 8 bases, with 14 bases lying between them.

This chain connects TRBV7-9 to TRBJ2-5, with 7 bases identical to TRBD1. This CDR3 has 14 residues. CDR1 is SEHNR, CDR2 FQNEAQ, per germline (reference sequence). The ends lost 6 bases at V and 5 bases at J; junction bases unmatched: 9. As DNA, the CDR3 is TGTGCCAGCAGACCCAACAGGGGAGTGGAGACCCAGTACTTC. Translating gives CASRPNRGVETQYF.

This rearrangement joins TRBV3-1 (or the pseudogene TRBV3-2) to TRBJ2-2; perhaps TRBD1 as D (6 bases). V was shortened by 0 bases and J by 3 bases, with 11 bases between the two germline ends. Germline CDR1 is LGHDT and CDR2 is YNNKEL (reference sequence). This CDR3 is built from 16 residues. DNA of the CDR3: TGTGCCAGCAGCCAAGACAGGGGTTGGGACACCGGGGAGCTGTTTTTT. Residues: CASSQDRGWDTGELFF.

This clone was counted once. V and J are TRBV9 and TRBJ1-4; D might be TRBD1 (5 bases). From germline, CDR1 is SGDLS and CDR2 YYNGEE. Trimming removed 0 bases from V and 7 bases from J, with 13 bases in between. CDR3 length equals 15 residues. The CDR3 bases are TGTGCCAGCAGCGTAGGGTGGGACGGGAGTGAAAAACTGTTTTTT. This sequence encodes CASSVGWDGSEKLFF.

This rearrangement joins TRBV11-1 to TRBJ1-1, with D possibly TRBD1 on 5 matching bases. V was trimmed by 5 bases and J by 4 bases, leaving 14 bases between them. The V gene's germline CDR1 is SGHAT and CDR2 FQDESV (reference sequence). The CDR3 has 14 amino acids. The CDR3 nucleotides read TGTGCCAGCAGCCCCAGGGTCTCGGGCACTGAAGCTTTCTTT. As protein: CASSPRVSGTEAFF. Full variable domain (remainder filled in from reference TRBV11-1 and TRBJ1-1): EAEVAQSPRYKITEKSQAVAFWCDPISGHATLYWYRQILGQGPELLVQFQDESVVDDSQLPKDRFSAERLKGVDSTLKIQPAELGDSAMYLCASSPRVSGTEAFFGQGTRLTVV.

The V and J genes are TRBV19 and TRBJ2-5; D is possibly TRBD2 (7 bases). This CDR3 is 16 amino acids long. V lost 5 bases and J lost 2, with 18 bases in between. In germline, CDR1 is LNHDA, CDR2 SQIVND (reference sequence). The CDR3 sequence is CASSPRGGLGQETQYF. The CDR3 nucleotides are TGTGCCAGTAGTCCAAGGGGGGGATTGGGGCAAGAGACCCAGTACTTC.

The chain links TRBV5-4 to TRBJ2-7; 7 bases are a match to TRBD1. CDR1 is SGHNT, CDR2 YYREEE, per germline (reference sequence). V lost 4 bases, J lost 1 base, and 17 bases stayed unmatched. The CDR3 consists of 18 residues. The CDR3 protein is CASSPRDSLSPRSYEQYF. The CDR3 nucleotides are TGTGCCAGCAGCCCAAGGGACAGTCTTTCACCTCGATCCTACGAGCAGTACTTC.

The sample holds one count of this clone. The gene calls are TRBV4-3 and TRBJ2-1; perhaps TRBD2 as D (5 bases). V was trimmed by 1 base and J by 6 bases, leaving 13 bases between them. CDR1 LGHNA and CDR2 YSLEER come from the germline V gene. This CDR3 contains 15 residues. Here the CDR3 DNA reads TGCGCCAGCAGCCAAGGTCGGAGACTACCCAATGAGCAGTTCTTC. Its translation is CASSQGRRLPNEQFF.

The chain uses TRBV4-3 and TRBJ1-1; D not certain. Germline V gene lookup returns CDR1 LGHNA and CDR2 YSLEER. The germline V and J ends were trimmed by 3 bases and 1 base, with 15 bases remaining between them. The CDR3 spans 16 residues. The CDR3 loop is CASSQTYLWRNTEAFF. DNA of the CDR3: TGCGCCAGCAGCCAGACCTACCTTTGGAGGAACACTGAAGCTTTCTTT.

This rearrangement joins TRBV6-5 to TRBJ1-3, with D uncertain. The length of the CDR3 is 14 residues. Germline assignment: CDR1 MNHEY and CDR2 SVGAGI. Trimming took off 6 bases at V and 4 bases at J, with 13 bases between the two ends. The CDR3 region is CASSYTLGGNTIYF. CDR3 DNA sequence: TGTGCCAGCAGCTACACCCTCGGGGGAAACACCATATATTTT.

The chain couples TRBV18 to TRBJ2-7; possible D gene TRBD2, 7 bases. This CDR3 has 15 amino acids. V was trimmed by 3 bases and J by 2 bases, leaving 14 bases between them. Germline-derived CDR1 and CDR2 are KGHSH and LQKENI. The CDR3 reads CASSPGAGAAYEQYF. CDR3 nucleotide sequence: TGTGCCAGCTCACCGGGGGCGGGGGCCGCCTACGAGCAGTACTTC.

The chain is built from TRBV4-2 and TRBJ2-2; 12 nucleotides match TRBD2. V lost 1 base to trimming and J lost 3 bases; unmatched junction nucleotides: 0. The V gene's germline CDR1 is LGHNA and CDR2 YNFKEQ. This CDR3 contains 16 residues. CDR3 residues: CASSQGLAGDTGELFF. As DNA, the CDR3 is TGTGCCAGCAGCCAAGGACTAGCGGGAGACACCGGGGAGCTGTTTTTT.

The rearrangement links TRBV4-2 to TRBJ1-2; 9 positions match TRBD1. Germline lookup yields CDR1 LGHNA and CDR2 YNFKEQ. This CDR3 spans 17 amino acids. V lost 1 base, J lost 1 base, and 7 bases stayed unmatched. The CDR3 reads CASSQGRTGAFNYGYTF. The CDR3 bases are TGTGCCAGCAGCCAAGGGCGGACAGGGGCCTTTAACTATGGCTACACCTTC.

The chain links TRBV3-1 (or the pseudogene TRBV3-2) to TRBJ1-2; possibly TRBD1 for D (6 bases). Germline V gene data show CDR1 as LGHDT and CDR2 as YNNKEL (reference sequence). The CDR3 runs 13 residues. V shed 2 bases and J shed 8 bases, with 12 bases lying between them. CDR3 protein: CASSQRQGLGYTF. CDR3 nucleotide sequence: TGTGCCAGCAGCCAAAGGCAGGGGTTAGGCTACACCTTC.

The chain links TRBV5-1 to TRBJ2-3; possibly TRBD2 for D (6 bases). Germline assignment: CDR1 SGHRS and CDR2 YFSETQ. The CDR3 runs to 14 residues. V was cut by 5 bases and J by 5 bases, with 15 bases left in between. Here the CDR3 DNA reads TGCGCCAGCAGTCCTCGGCGGGGACTAGATACGCAGTATTTT. It yields the protein CASSPRRGLDTQYF.

V and J are TRBV5-1 and TRBJ2-1; D is perhaps TRBD1 (5 bases). The CDR3 extends over 14 amino acids. Germline CDR1 reads SGHRS; CDR2 reads YFSETQ. V dropped 4 bases and J dropped 7 bases, with 15 bases sitting between them. The CDR3 protein is CASSVLQGLNEQFF. As DNA, the CDR3 is TGCGCCAGCAGCGTCCTCCAGGGTTTAAATGAGCAGTTCTTC.

V is TRBV4-2 and J is TRBJ2-1; 10 bases fit TRBD2. Germline CDR1 reads LGHNA; CDR2 reads YNFKEQ. The CDR3 consists of 15 residues. After removal of 4 bases from V and 8 bases from J, the junction contained 8 bases not matched to a gene. The CDR3 coding sequence is TGTGCCAGCAGCCTTAGCGGAGCGGGGGGGTATGAGCAGTTCTTC. Translation: CASSLSGAGGYEQFF.

The chain couples TRBV27 to TRBJ2-6, with 8 bases lining up with TRBD2. This CDR3 is 18 amino acids long. V gave up 3 bases and J gave up 12 bases; unmatched junction bases: 19. CDR1 is MNHEY, CDR2 SMNVEV, per germline (reference sequence). CDR3 nucleotide sequence: TGTGCCAGCAGTTTTTTGGGCCCCGGGACCGGGGGGGGCCTCGTCCTGACTTTC. Translation gives CASSFLGPGTGGGLVLTF.

This chain joins TRBV4-2 and TRBJ1-1; no clear D. Germline CDR1 and CDR2: LGHNA and YNFKEQ. Trimming took off 5 bases at V and 3 bases at J, with 10 bases between the two ends. The CDR3 contains 13 residues. CDR3 bases: TGTGCCAGCAGCGGCTCCCCTCACACTGAAGCTTTCTTT. Its translation is CASSGSPHTEAFF.

The V gene is TRBV7-2, the J gene TRBJ1-2; D ambiguous. Germline CDR1 SGHTA, CDR2 FQGNSA. V lost 7 bases to trimming and J lost 5 bases, with 14 bases between them. The CDR3 sequence is 13 residues long. CDR3 in DNA: TGTGCCAGCACCTCGAACGGACTTTATGGCTACACCTTC. It specifies CASTSNGLYGYTF.